This TCR beta chain comes out of a study of spatial heterogeneity in lung cancer. Study-level information: Compared with alpha-chain sequences, beta-chain sequences were consistently detected in greater numbers.

Germline V CDR1 and CDR2: SGHRS, YFSETQ. Between the trimmed V and J ends, which lost 4 bases and 2 bases, there was a span of 16 bases. There are 16 residues in the CDR3. A distinct unique molecular identifier was carried by each TCR cDNA molecule. TCRdb called the 5' RACE reads again in MiXCR, with one record for every CDR3 protein. This sample yields some 23,000 distinct CDR3 sequences, of which about 7% are seen a single time; 13% to 15% belongs to the top ten. Time point indicated: sample taken at primary tumor resection. Sequencing was performed on whole RNA extracted from tumor and nontumor lung tissue, or from frozen PBMC, and the material was left unsorted.

The chain couples TRBV5-1 to TRBJ2-1; the D gene is possibly TRBD2 (6 bases). The TCR sequence derives from a male donor with early-stage non-small cell lung cancer. Material: PBMCs, obtained at surgery. The CDR3 nucleotides read TGCGCCAGCAGCGGCCAAGGGGAGGTGGCCTACAATGAGCAGTTCTTC. Residues: CASSGQGEVAYNEQFF. The entire variable domain, with the rest obtained from reference TRBV5-1 and TRBJ2-1, is as follows: KAGVTQTPRYLIKTRGQQVTLSCSPISGHRSVSWYQQTPGQGLQFLFEYFSETQRNKGNFPGRFSGRQFSNSRSEMNVSTLELGDSALYLCASSGQGEVAYNEQFFGPGTRLTVL.